This is a list of T cell receptor beta chains from one sample in a study of cytomegalovirus exposure and HLA in healthy donors. Method: immunoSEQ multiplex PCR; TCRdb's copy keeps in-frame clones and lacks some. The sample includes approximately 71,000 clones. The specimen sequenced was PBMCs. The receptor source for this set is a female donor in good health and CMV-seropositive. Both conserved end residues are part of each CDR3. D genes are given only for firm matches.

D,V,J,CDR3
TRBD1,TRBV27,TRBJ1-5,CASSVNRGGQPQHF
NA,TRBV11-2,TRBJ2-7,CASTIGGGPSYEQYF
NA,TRBV7-2,TRBJ2-3,CASSSTLVQARTDTQYF
TRBD2,TRBV7-2,TRBJ2-5,CASSPEVAGGEETQYF
TRBD2,TRBV7-8,TRBJ2-1,CASSFQLASSYNEQFF
TRBD1,TRBV28,TRBJ1-2,CASSFSQGAGGYTF
NA,TRBV29-1,TRBJ2-1,CSVGTDNEQFF
TRBD1,TRBV5-1,TRBJ2-2,CASALTGWGTGELFF
NA,TRBV6-5,TRBJ1-1,CASSYGGRGNTEAFF
TRBD2,TRBV9,TRBJ2-7,CASSNTGTSGGTAYEQYF
TRBD1,TRBV6-5,TRBJ2-7,CASRSGQGLSYEQYF
NA,TRBV11-2,TRBJ2-5,CASRTVTGFQETQYF
NA,TRBV28,TRBJ2-4,CASTPRTYRVVGKNIQYF
TRBD1,TRBV6-4,TRBJ2-1,CASSLVGGQDNEQFF
NA,TRBV7-9,TRBJ2-3,CASSISLTDTQYF
TRBD2,TRBV9,TRBJ2-1,CASSGAGEADNEQFF
NA,TRBV18,TRBJ2-5,CASSDSAETQYF
NA,TRBV20-1,TRBJ2-5,CSVRGQTQYF
NA,TRBV6-5,TRBJ2-4,CASSSLEGAKNIQYF
NA,TRBV4-1,TRBJ1-2,CASSQAGWGRDYGYTF
NA,TRBV5-6,TRBJ1-4,CASSLGAGKLFF
NA,TRBV20-1,TRBJ2-7,CSASPSYEQYF
NA,TRBV2,TRBJ1-1,CASSEQRRGAFF
NA,TRBV4-3,TRBJ2-7,CASSFGQRGGRYF
NA,TRBV4-3,TRBJ2-2,CASSQDGGSTPAGELFF
NA,TRBV6-4,TRBJ1-6,CASSLLPDSPLHF
TRBD1,TRBV28,TRBJ2-5,CASSSGTDQETQYF
TRBD1,TRBV13,TRBJ2-7,CASIGTGTYEQYF
NA,TRBV18,TRBJ2-3,CASSQDRYSTDTQYF
TRBD2,TRBV10-3,TRBJ2-1,CAISRSGDEQFF
TRBD2,TRBV18,TRBJ2-3,CASSPRRGGGADTQYF
TRBD2,TRBV5-1,TRBJ2-1,CASSPGGSNEQFF
NA,TRBV19,TRBJ1-1,CASSIQRGSEAFF
NA,TRBV27,TRBJ2-3,CASSPPYTDTQYF
TRBD2,TRBV29-1,TRBJ2-5,CTAGTYQETQYF
NA,TRBV7-2,TRBJ2-1,CASSWDSGTSLNEQFF
NA,TRBV13,TRBJ1-1,CASSRGTHTEAFF
TRBD1,TRBV7-9,TRBJ2-7,CASSLRDRAYEQYF
NA,TRBV6-6,TRBJ2-7,CASSYSSGDSYEQYF
NA,TRBV6-5,TRBJ2-2,CASTPGGGGTGELFF
TRBD2,TRBV6-5,TRBJ2-4,CASSYSTLAGNIQYF
NA,TRBV4-3,TRBJ1-3,CASSQQANHGNTIYF
TRBD2,TRBV28,TRBJ2-6,CASSDPGLAAGANVLTF
NA,TRBV7-2,TRBJ1-6,CASSLGAGNRNSPLHF
TRBD1,TRBV19,TRBJ1-4,CASSHRGGSEKLFF
TRBD2,TRBV4-1,TRBJ2-6,CASSYPRGDYSGANVLTF
NA,TRBV27,TRBJ2-5,CASRGATYQETQYF
TRBD1,TRBV25-1,TRBJ1-6,CASSRGTGTSPLHF
NA,TRBV4-3,TRBJ1-6,CASSQGAVNNSPLHF
TRBD1,TRBV6-5,TRBJ1-2,CASSPGTGYGYTF
NA,TRBV19,TRBJ1-2,CASSLFGPRGYGYTF
TRBD1,TRBV19,TRBJ2-7,CASTAGGAGYEQYF
TRBD2,TRBV5-1,TRBJ2-3,CASSLVSGAEVDTQYF
NA,TRBV4-3,TRBJ2-5,CASSQDFSRRGRETQYF
NA,TRBV19,TRBJ1-5,CASRRDILPPNQPQHF
TRBD1,TRBV18,TRBJ1-1,CASSPRQGKNTEAFF